This T cell receptor (beta chain) was obtained from a study of T cells in Graves' hyperthyroidism and ophthalmopathy. This clonotype was recorded at least ten times. Amplified TCR beta CDR3 regions came from RNA transcripts. First-round RT-PCR with HTBI primers amplified the TCR CDR3 region. TCRdb re-called the multiplex PCR reads with MiXCR, one entry per CDR3 protein. The profile shows 400,000 to 550,000 distinct CDR3 sequences, 13% to 15% of them singletons. Germline V gene sequence: CDR1 SGDLS, CDR2 YYNGEE. The CDR3 runs to 14 residues. V lost 0 bases to trimming and J lost 4 bases, with 9 bases between them.

The chain carries TRBV9 and TRBJ2-3; possibly TRBD1 or TRBD2 for D (5 bases each). This receptor was taken from a young woman with Graves' hyperthyroidism. Sequencing was performed on blood. The CDR3 reads CASSVGGRPDTQYF. CDR3 coding DNA: TGTGCCAGCAGCGTAGGGGGGAGACCAGATACGCAGTATTTT. The full variable domain, completed using reference TRBV9 and TRBJ2-3, is DSGVTQTPKHLITATGQRVTLRCSPRSGDLSVYWYQQSLDQGLQFLIQYYNGEERAKGNILERFSAQQFPDLHSELNLSSLELGDSALYFCASSVGGRPDTQYFGPGTRLTVL.